This TCR beta chain was identified in a study of T cells in localized non-small cell lung cancer. Of note for this clone: Its antigen is as yet unknown.

Study results and limitations: Increased T cell density in blood showed an association with longer overall survival. Researchers found a median around 50 of the top 100 tumor clones in adjacent lung. Clonality peaked in uninvolved adjacent lung rather than tumor.

The CDR3 contains 13 residues. The germline gives CDR1 MNHEY, CDR2 SVGAGI. Trimming left V 5 bases short and J 1 base short, with 8 bases between. Data came from immunoSEQ multiplex PCR; TCRdb stores just in-frame clones and leaves some out. The sample gives about 59,000 clones, roughly 89% of which show up once; roughly a fifth is in the top ten. The starting material was peripheral blood, obtained before any cancer treatment. V is TRBV6-5 and J is TRBJ1-2; D possibly corresponds to TRBD1 (6 bases). The receptor's source is a man aged 35-75 years with stage I squamous cell lung carcinoma. The CDR3 region is CASSVQGNYGYTF. For the CDR3, the DNA is TGTGCCAGCAGTGTACAGGGTAACTATGGCTACACCTTC.